One sample yielded the 5 T cell receptor beta chains listed below, sequenced in a study of early T cells in non-severe SARS-CoV-2 infection. One entry per CDR3 protein results from TCRdb running MiXCR on the 5' RACE reads. The repertoire has 55,000 to 80,000 distinct CDR3 sequences, about an eighth of them found once; the top ten carry 5.7%. This specimen consisted of whole blood, obtained at baseline. The source of these receptors is an adult who was a healthcare worker with PCR-confirmed SARS-CoV-2 infection or an uninfected control (not recorded which).

V is TRBV5-1 and J is TRBJ2-3; D could derive from TRBD1 or TRBD2 (5 bases each). Between the trimmed V and J ends, which lost 5 bases and 2 bases, there was a span of 12 bases. The CDR3 consists of 14 residues. Germline values: CDR1 SGHRS, CDR2 YFSETQ. As DNA, the CDR3 is TGCGCCAGCAGATCTTTGGGGGTCACAGATACGCAGTATTTT. It specifies CASRSLGVTDTQYF.

This clonotype was found many times. The chain is built from TRBV5-1 and TRBJ2-2; D tentatively fits TRBD1 or TRBD2 (5 bases each). The CDR3 runs 16 residues. CDR1 SGHRS and CDR2 YFSETQ come from the germline V gene. Trimming left V 0 bases short and J 4 bases short, with 13 bases between. The CDR3 loop is CASSLGGVIPTGELFF. CDR3 DNA sequence: TGCGCCAGCAGCTTGGGAGGGGTTATCCCCACCGGGGAGCTGTTTTTT. The complete variable domain, with remaining parts taken from reference TRBV5-1 and TRBJ2-2, reads KAGVTQTPRYLIKTRGQQVTLSCSPISGHRSVSWYQQTPGQGLQFLFEYFSETQRNKGNFPGRFSGRQFSNSRSEMNVSTLELGDSALYLCASSLGGVIPTGELFFGEGSRLTVL.

This clonotype occurred a few times. The chain combines TRBV24-1 with TRBJ2-2; D is unclear. The CDR3 is made up of 13 amino acids. V was pared by 1 base and J by 6 bases, with 5 bases between. In germline, CDR1 is KGHDR, CDR2 SFDVKD. The chain's CDR3 is CATSDFRPGELFF. CDR3 DNA: TGTGCCACCAGTGATTTTAGGCCCGGGGAGCTGTTTTTT.

The gene calls are TRBV6-5 and TRBJ2-1; 9 nucleotides agree with TRBD2. Germline CDR1 is MNHEY and CDR2 is SVGAGI. J lost 6 bases, V lost 7 bases, and 10 bases had no gene match. This CDR3 contains 15 residues. CDR3 nucleotide sequence: TGTGCCAGCATCCGGGGCGGGGGGGATAGCAATGAGCAGTTCTTC. This translates into CASIRGGGDSNEQFF.

This clonotype was detected many times. V is TRBV7-8 and J is TRBJ2-3, with a weak D call TRBD1 (5 bases). This CDR3 contains 15 residues. Germline V lookup: CDR1 SGHVS, CDR2 FQNEAQ. V lost 3 bases and J lost 7, with 17 bases in between. For the CDR3, the DNA is TGTGCCAGCAGCTTCTCGGACCAGGGCGTGAATACGCAGTATTTT. Translation: CASSFSDQGVNTQYF.